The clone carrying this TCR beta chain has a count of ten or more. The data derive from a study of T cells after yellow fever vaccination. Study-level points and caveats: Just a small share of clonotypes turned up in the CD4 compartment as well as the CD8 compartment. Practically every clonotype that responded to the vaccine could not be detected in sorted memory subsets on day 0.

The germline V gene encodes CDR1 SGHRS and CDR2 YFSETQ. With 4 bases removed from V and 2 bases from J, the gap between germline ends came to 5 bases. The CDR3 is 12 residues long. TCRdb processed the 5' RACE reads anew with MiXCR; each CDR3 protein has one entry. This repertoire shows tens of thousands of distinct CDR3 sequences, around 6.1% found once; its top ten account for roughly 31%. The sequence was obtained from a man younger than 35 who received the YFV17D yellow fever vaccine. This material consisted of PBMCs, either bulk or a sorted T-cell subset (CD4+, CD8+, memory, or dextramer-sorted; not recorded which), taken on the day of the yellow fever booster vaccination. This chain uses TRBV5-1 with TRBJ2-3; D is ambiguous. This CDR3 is CASSLNTDTQYF. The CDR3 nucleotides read TGCGCCAGCAGCCTGAACACAGATACGCAGTATTTT.